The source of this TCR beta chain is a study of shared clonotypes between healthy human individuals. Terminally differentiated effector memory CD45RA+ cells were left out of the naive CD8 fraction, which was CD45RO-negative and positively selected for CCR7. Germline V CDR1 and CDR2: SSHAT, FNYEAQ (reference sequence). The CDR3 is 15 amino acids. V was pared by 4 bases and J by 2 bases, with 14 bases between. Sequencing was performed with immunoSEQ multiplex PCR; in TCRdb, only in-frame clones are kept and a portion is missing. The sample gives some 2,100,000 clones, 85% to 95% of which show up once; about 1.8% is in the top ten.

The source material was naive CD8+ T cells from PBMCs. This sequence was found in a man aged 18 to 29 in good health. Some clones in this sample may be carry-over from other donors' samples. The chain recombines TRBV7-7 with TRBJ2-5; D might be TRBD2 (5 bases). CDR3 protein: CASSSSRLSQETQYF. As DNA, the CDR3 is TGTGCCAGCAGCTCTAGTAGACTATCACAAGAGACCCAGTACTTC.